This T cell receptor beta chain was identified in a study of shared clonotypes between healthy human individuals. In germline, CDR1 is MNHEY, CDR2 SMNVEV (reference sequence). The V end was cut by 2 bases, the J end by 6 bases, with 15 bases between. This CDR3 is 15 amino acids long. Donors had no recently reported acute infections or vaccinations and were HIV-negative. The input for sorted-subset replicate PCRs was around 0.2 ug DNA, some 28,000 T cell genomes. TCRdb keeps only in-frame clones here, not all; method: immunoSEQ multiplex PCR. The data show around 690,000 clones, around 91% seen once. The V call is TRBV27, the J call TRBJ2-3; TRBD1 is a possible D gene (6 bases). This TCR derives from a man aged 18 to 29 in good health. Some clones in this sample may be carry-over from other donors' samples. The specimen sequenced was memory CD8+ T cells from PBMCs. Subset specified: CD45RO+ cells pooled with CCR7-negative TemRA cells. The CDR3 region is CASSLPGQGWDTQYF. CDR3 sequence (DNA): TGTGCCAGCAGTTTACCCGGTCAGGGGTGGGATACGCAGTATTTT.